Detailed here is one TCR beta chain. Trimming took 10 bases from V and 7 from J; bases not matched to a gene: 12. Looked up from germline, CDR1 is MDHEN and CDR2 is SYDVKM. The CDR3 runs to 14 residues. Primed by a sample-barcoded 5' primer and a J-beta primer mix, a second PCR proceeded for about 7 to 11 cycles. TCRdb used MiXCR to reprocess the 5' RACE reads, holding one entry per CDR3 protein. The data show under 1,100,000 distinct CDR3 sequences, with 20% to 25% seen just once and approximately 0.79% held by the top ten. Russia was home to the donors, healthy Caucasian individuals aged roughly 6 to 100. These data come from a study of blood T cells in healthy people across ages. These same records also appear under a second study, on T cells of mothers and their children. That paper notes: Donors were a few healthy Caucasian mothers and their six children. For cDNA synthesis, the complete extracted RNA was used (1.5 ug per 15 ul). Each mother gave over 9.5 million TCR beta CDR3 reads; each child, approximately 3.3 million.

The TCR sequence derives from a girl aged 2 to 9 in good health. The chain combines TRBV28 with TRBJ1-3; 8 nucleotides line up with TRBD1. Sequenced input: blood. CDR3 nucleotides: TGTGCCACGTTTCAGGGGGCGCAGGCTAACACCATATATTTT. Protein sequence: CATFQGAQANTIYF.